The 26 T cell receptor beta chains below were found in one sample sequenced in a study of read filtering for tumor transcriptome and immune sequencing. Molecular barcoded adaptors covering alpha/delta and beta/gamma chains were used on approximately 400 ng RNA. Via MiXCR, TCRdb re-called the reads, giving one row per CDR3 protein. The sample shows around 130,000 distinct CDR3 sequences, roughly 13% of them seen only once. Sequencing used a population of CD138-negative cells sorted from bone marrow. Receptors originate from a donor at least 40 years old with multiple myeloma.

This clonotype occurred many times. The chain employs TRBV10-3 and TRBJ1-4; possibly TRBD1 for D (5 bases). This CDR3 comprises 15 residues. The V gene lost 3 bases and the J gene lost 2 bases, with 10 bases spanning the gap. CDR1 and CDR2 (germline): ENHRY, SYGVKD. This chain's CDR3 is CAISDSGGTNEKLFF. CDR3 sequence (DNA): TGTGCCATCAGTGATTCCGGGGGGACTAATGAAAAACTGTTTTTT.

This clonotype has ten or more counts. This CDR3 is CASSQDRGAGANVLTF. For the CDR3, the DNA is TGCGCCAGCAGCCAAGATAGGGGGGCTGGGGCCAACGTCCTGACTTTC. V and J are TRBV4-3 and TRBJ2-6; D tentatively reads TRBD1 or TRBD2 (6 bases each). This CDR3 spans 16 amino acids. The germline CDR1 and CDR2 sequences are LGHNA and YSLEER. V dropped 0 bases and J dropped 2 bases, with 8 bases sitting between them.

This clonotype has a count of ten or more. The CDR3 sequence: CASSSGTARETQYF. Here the CDR3 DNA reads TGTGCCAGCAGCTCCGGGACGGCCAGGGAGACCCAGTACTTC. V and J are TRBV7-9 and TRBJ2-5, with D perhaps TRBD1 or TRBD2 (5 bases each). Germline CDR1 and CDR2: SEHNR and FQNEAQ (reference sequence). This CDR3 is 14 amino acids long. V gave up 4 bases and J gave up 5 bases, with 14 bases separating them.

This clonotype was detected ten times or more. This chain connects TRBV20-1 to TRBJ1-1; D is unresolved. The V gene lost 3 bases and the J gene lost 5 bases, with 7 bases spanning the gap. Germline V lookup: CDR1 DFQATT, CDR2 SNEGSKA (reference sequence). The CDR3 runs 11 residues. The CDR3 loop reads CSASVWTEAFF. The CDR3 bases are TGCAGTGCTAGTGTGTGGACTGAAGCTTTCTTT.

This clonotype was seen a handful of times. The CDR3 sequence: CASSVEGGLTDTQYF. The CDR3 DNA is TGTGCCAGTAGTGTTGAGGGAGGCCTCACAGATACGCAGTATTTT. The chain recombines TRBV19 with TRBJ2-3, with D tentatively TRBD2 (6 bases). Germline CDR1 and CDR2: LNHDA and SQIVND (reference sequence). V lost 5 bases and J 2 bases, leaving 14 bases between the germline ends. This CDR3 comprises 15 residues.

J is TRBJ2-2 and V is TRBV20-1; no reliable D call. CDR3 length: 13 amino acids. The germline CDR1 and CDR2 sequences are DFQATT and SNEGSKA (reference sequence). Trimming shortened V by 1 base and J by 1 base, and 4 bases separated the two germline ends. In DNA, the CDR3 is TGCAGTGCTAGAGGACAGAACACCGGGGAGCTGTTTTTT. This codes for CSARGQNTGELFF.

The V call is TRBV7-9, the J call TRBJ1-1; 10 positions agree with TRBD1. Germline lookup yields CDR1 SEHNR and CDR2 FQNEAQ (reference sequence). The CDR3 loop spans 15 amino acids. The V and J ends lost 3 bases and 6 bases, in that order; junction bases with no gene match: 7. DNA for the CDR3: TGTGCCAGCAGCTTGGGGACAGGGGTTGACGCTGAAGCTTTCTTT. Translating it yields CASSLGTGVDAEAFF.

With respect to this clonotype: This sequence is one base from a far larger clone and is likely a read error. V and J are TRBV7-3 and TRBJ2-1; 10 bases line up with TRBD2. Germline CDR1 is SGHTA and CDR2 is FQGTGA. The trim removed 7 bases at V and 8 bases at J, leaving 8 bases unmatched. This CDR3 is built from 14 residues. The CDR3 DNA sequence: TGTGCCAGCACTAAGGCTAGCGGGAGCGATGAGCAGTTCTTC. As protein: CASTKASGSDEQFF.

This CDR3 is CASSTRLAGTDTQYF. The CDR3 nucleotides read TGTGCCAGTAGTACCCGACTAGCGGGGACAGATACGCAGTATTTT. The J gene is TRBJ2-3, the V gene TRBV19; 11 bases agree with TRBD2. The CDR3 runs 15 residues. CDR1 and CDR2 from the germline V gene are LNHDA and SQIVND (reference sequence). The V segment lost 4 bases and the J segment 3 bases; nucleotides outside the gene matches: 3.

This clonotype was detected ten times or more. This chain connects TRBV2 to TRBJ2-7; TRBD1 matches at 7 bases. Trimming at V came to 7 bases and at J to 6 bases, leaving 9 bases not matched to a gene. The CDR3 has 13 amino acids. The germline V gene encodes CDR1 SNHLY and CDR2 FYNNEI. CDR3 loop: CASTSGQAVEQYF. In DNA form, the CDR3 reads TGTGCCAGCACCTCCGGACAGGCCGTCGAGCAGTACTTC.

To note about this clonotype: This is likely an artifact of a read error, given a far larger clone one base away. The rearrangement joins TRBV5-1 to TRBJ2-1, with no clear D. Germline assignment: CDR1 SGHRS and CDR2 YFSETQ. The CDR3 loop spans 13 amino acids. CDR3 region: CASSLNSHNEQFF. As DNA, the CDR3 is TGTGCCAGCAGCTTAAACTCCCACAATGAGCAGTTCTTC.

This chain uses TRBV30 with TRBJ2-7; D not resolved. V lost 0 bases and J lost 6, with 12 bases in between. Germline CDR1 and CDR2: GTSNPN and SVGIG (reference sequence). The CDR3 is 13 residues long. The CDR3 here is CAWSVGAWGEQYF. The CDR3 DNA reads TGTGCCTGGAGTGTAGGTGCCTGGGGCGAGCAGTACTTC.

This clonotype was detected many times. The chain combines TRBV12-3 or TRBV12-4 with TRBJ2-1; D unresolved. The CDR3 contains 16 residues. V was clipped by 3 bases and J by 0 bases, with 12 bases between them. The CDR3 DNA is TGTGCCAGCAGTTTGCCCTTCAGTAGCTCCTACAATGAGCAGTTCTTC. The encoded protein is CASSLPFSSSYNEQFF.

Ten or more counts support this clonotype. V and J are TRBV20-1 and TRBJ2-1, with a tentative D call TRBD1 (6 bases). CDR3 length: 17 residues. V gave up 6 bases and J gave up 0 bases, with 21 bases separating them. Germline values: CDR1 DFQATT, CDR2 SNEGSKA (reference sequence). CDR3 protein: CSAKDRTPYLSYNEQFF. CDR3 DNA: TGCAGTGCCAAAGACAGGACTCCCTACCTCTCCTACAATGAGCAGTTCTTC.

This clonotype has at least ten counts. This chain uses TRBV7-3 with TRBJ2-3; TRBD2 is a possible D gene (5 bases). Germline V gene data show CDR1 as SGHTA and CDR2 as FQGTGA. V was clipped by 5 bases and J by 4 bases, with 13 bases between them. The CDR3 extends over 14 amino acids. CDR3 DNA: TGTGCCAGCAGCCTGGAGGCAAGCCCAGATACGCAGTATTTT. Protein product: CASSLEASPDTQYF.

The table lists this clonotype with many counts. This chain uses TRBV7-8 with TRBJ2-7, with 7 nucleotides matching TRBD1. CDR1 and CDR2 (germline): SGHVS, FQNEAQ. The V segment lost 5 bases and the J segment 0 bases; nucleotides outside the gene matches: 7. This CDR3 comprises 15 residues. CDR3 DNA sequence: TGTGCCAGCAGCACCCGACGGGACAGCTCCTACGAGCAGTACTTC. Translating gives CASSTRRDSSYEQYF.

This clonotype was recorded many times. This rearrangement joins TRBV29-1 to TRBJ2-3, with D hard to call. The germline gives CDR1 SQVTM, CDR2 ANQGSEA. This CDR3 is 13 amino acids long. Deletions cut 6 bases from V and 5 bases from J, with 15 bases between. CDR3 sequence: CSVAAWGRDTQYF. Here the CDR3 DNA reads TGCAGCGTCGCCGCGTGGGGTCGAGATACGCAGTATTTT.

A word on this clonotype: A single base separates this from a much larger clone, so it may be a read error. The chain has TRBV10-3 and TRBJ2-1; D might be TRBD2 (6 bases). Germline lookup yields CDR1 ENHRY and CDR2 SYGVKD. This CDR3 comprises 13 residues. CDR3 protein: CAISADYTNGQFF. Written as DNA, the CDR3 is TGTGCCATCAGTGCGGACTACACCAATGGGCAGTTCTTC.

This clonotype was found many times. The V call is TRBV9, the J call TRBJ2-1, with D perhaps matching TRBD1 (5 bases). Looked up from germline, CDR1 is SGDLS and CDR2 is YYNGEE. The CDR3 runs 16 residues. V lost 0 bases and J 3 bases, leaving 13 bases between the germline ends. CDR3 in amino acids: CASSVASDRYYNEQFF. The CDR3 DNA is TGTGCCAGCAGCGTAGCTTCCGACAGATACTACAATGAGCAGTTCTTC.

This clonotype occurred many times. The genes are TRBV12-3 or TRBV12-4 and TRBJ2-1; D unclear. This CDR3 comprises 14 residues. The V and J ends lost 8 bases and 1 base respectively, with 12 bases between them. CDR3 region: CASLSGGSYNEQFF. In nucleotides, the CDR3 is TGTGCCAGCCTCTCGGGCGGTTCCTACAATGAGCAGTTCTTC.

In this sample, this clonotype turned up many times. The V gene is TRBV29-1, the J gene TRBJ2-2; D possibly corresponds to TRBD2 (5 bases). V lost 3 bases and J 0 bases, leaving 11 bases between the germline ends. CDR1 is SQVTM, CDR2 ANQGSEA, per germline. The CDR3 is 15 residues long. DNA of the CDR3: TGCAGCGTTGATTTCGGGGATCCGAACACCGGGGAGCTGTTTTTT. Encoded protein: CSVDFGDPNTGELFF.

About this clonotype: One base separates it from a far larger clone, so it is likely a read error. V is TRBV5-6 and J is TRBJ2-1; D might be TRBD2 (6 bases). With 0 bases removed from V and 2 bases from J, the gap between germline ends came to 21 bases. Germline CDR1 SGHDT, CDR2 YYEEEE. This CDR3 region has 19 residues. This chain's CDR3 is CASSLVWPGDFTPYNEQFF. CDR3 DNA: TGTGCCAGCAGCTTGGTGTGGCCGGGGGACTTCACCCCCTACAATGAGCAGTTCTTC. Full variable domain (missing parts from reference TRBV5-6 and TRBJ2-1): DAGVTQSPTHLIKTRGQQVTLRCSPKSGHDTVSWYQQALGQGPQFIFQYYEEEERQRGNFPDRFSGHQFPNYSSELNVNALLLGDSALYLCASSLVWPGDFTPYNEQFFGPGTRLTVL.

This clonotype was counted ten times or more. The rearrangement uses TRBV20-1 and TRBJ1-5; D gene uncertain. With 4 bases removed from V and 0 bases from J, the gap between germline ends came to 7 bases. CDR3 length: 13 residues. CDR1 and CDR2 from the germline V gene are DFQATT and SNEGSKA (reference sequence). DNA of the CDR3: TGCAGTGCTACGGATTATAGCAATCAGCCCCAGCATTTT. Amino acid sequence: CSATDYSNQPQHF.

At least ten counts were recorded for this clonotype. The rearrangement uses TRBV7-9 and TRBJ2-5; D ambiguous. Per the germline V gene, CDR1 is SEHNR and CDR2 is FQNEAQ (reference sequence). V shed 6 bases and J shed 5 bases, with 16 bases lying between them. The CDR3 covers 14 residues. The CDR3 loop is CASSFRPSAETQYF. Here the CDR3 DNA reads TGTGCCAGCAGTTTCCGGCCCTCGGCGGAGACCCAGTACTTC.

At least ten counts were recorded for this clonotype. This chain uses TRBV6-6 with TRBJ2-1; 7 bases are shared with TRBD2. The CDR3 consists of 15 residues. With V trimmed by 2 bases and J by 3 bases, 4 bases remained unmatched. CDR1 and CDR2 from the germline V gene are MNHNY and SVGAGI (reference sequence). CDR3 sequence (DNA): TGTGCCAGCAGTTACGGCGGGAGATTCTACAATGAGCAGTTCTTC. Protein sequence: CASSYGGRFYNEQFF.

As for this clonotype: Being one base from a much bigger clone, this may be a read error. The chain employs TRBV20-1 and TRBJ2-5, with no clear D. Looked up from germline, CDR1 is DFQATT and CDR2 is SNEGSKA (reference sequence). This CDR3 comprises 12 residues. Here the CDR3 reads CSVFGSTETQHF. CDR3 nucleotides: TGCAGTGTCTTTGGGTCAACGGAGACCCAGCACTTC.